This T cell receptor (beta chain) was documented in a study of blood T cell repertoires in COVID-19. The CDR3 sequence is 19 residues long. Only in-frame clones appear in the TCRdb table, and some are missing; sequencing was by immunoSEQ multiplex PCR. Of hundreds of thousands of clones listed, approximately 90% are singletons. The chain recombines TRBV21-1 with TRBJ2-3; the D call TRBD2 from the table was never checked on the DNA. TRBV21-1 is assigned pseudogene status. Sequenced input: peripheral blood. The sequence derives from a woman in her twenties or thirties with active or convalescent COVID-19. The CDR3 sequence is CASSPFPGLACSSTDTQYF. The CDR3 DNA is TGTGCCAGCAGCCCCTTCCCCGGACTAGCGTGTTCTAGCACAGATACGCAGTATTTT.